This T cell receptor beta chain stems from a study of blood T cell repertoires in COVID-19. The wider study: Acute-phase and convalescent COVID-19 samples originated in the United States, Italy and Spain. T cells, B-cell-depleted T cells, or PBMCs supplied cDNA or gDNA.

This clone was counted only a few times. In the authors' workflow: It was from reference gene primer amplification that nucleated cell counts were estimated. The method was immunoSEQ multiplex PCR; TCRdb's version includes in-frame clones alone and lacks a portion of them. D and trimming come from the DNA, and the V and J calls and clone size come from that table. The sample has over 75,000 clones, around 80% seen once. The germline V gene has CDR1 MGHRA and CDR2 YSYEKL. Trimming at V came to 2 bases and at J to 4 bases, leaving 4 bases not matched to a gene. The CDR3 has 15 amino acids. The clonotype comes from an older man with acute or convalescent COVID-19. The chain uses TRBV4-1 and TRBJ2-2; 7 positions agree with TRBD2. Sequencing input: peripheral blood. The CDR3 DNA reads as TGCGCCAGCAGCCAAATGGCGGGGGTCACCGGGGAGCTGTTTTTT. It specifies CASSQMAGVTGELFF.